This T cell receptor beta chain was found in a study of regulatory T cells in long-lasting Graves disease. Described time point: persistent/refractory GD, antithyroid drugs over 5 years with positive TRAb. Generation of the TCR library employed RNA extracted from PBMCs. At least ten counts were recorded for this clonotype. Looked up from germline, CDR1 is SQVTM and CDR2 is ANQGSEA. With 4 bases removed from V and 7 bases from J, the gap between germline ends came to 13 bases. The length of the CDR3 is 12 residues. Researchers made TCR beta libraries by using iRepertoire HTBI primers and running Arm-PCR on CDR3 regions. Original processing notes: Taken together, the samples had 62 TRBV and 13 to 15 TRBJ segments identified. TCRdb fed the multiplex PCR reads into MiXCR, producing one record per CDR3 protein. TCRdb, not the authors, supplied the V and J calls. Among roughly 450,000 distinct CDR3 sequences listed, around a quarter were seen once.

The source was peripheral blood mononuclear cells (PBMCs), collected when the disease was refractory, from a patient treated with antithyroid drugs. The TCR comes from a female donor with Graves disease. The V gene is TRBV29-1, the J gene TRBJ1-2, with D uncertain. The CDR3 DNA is TGCAGCGTTGTAGAAGGTTTTCTTGGCTACACCTTC. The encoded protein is CSVVEGFLGYTF.